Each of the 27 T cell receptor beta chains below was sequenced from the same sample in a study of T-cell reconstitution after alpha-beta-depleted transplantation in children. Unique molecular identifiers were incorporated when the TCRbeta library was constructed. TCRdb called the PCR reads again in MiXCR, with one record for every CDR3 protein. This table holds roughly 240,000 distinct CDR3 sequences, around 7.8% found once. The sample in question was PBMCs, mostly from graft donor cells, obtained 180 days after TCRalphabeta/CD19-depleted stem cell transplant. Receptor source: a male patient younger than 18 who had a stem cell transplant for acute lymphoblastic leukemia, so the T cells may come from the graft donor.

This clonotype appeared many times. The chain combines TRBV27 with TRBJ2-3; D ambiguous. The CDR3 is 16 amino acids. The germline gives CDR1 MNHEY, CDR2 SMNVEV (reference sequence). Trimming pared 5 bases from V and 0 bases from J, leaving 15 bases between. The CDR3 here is CASSPPRFLSTDTQYF. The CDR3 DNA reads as TGTGCCAGCAGTCCCCCTAGGTTCCTGAGCACAGATACGCAGTATTTT.

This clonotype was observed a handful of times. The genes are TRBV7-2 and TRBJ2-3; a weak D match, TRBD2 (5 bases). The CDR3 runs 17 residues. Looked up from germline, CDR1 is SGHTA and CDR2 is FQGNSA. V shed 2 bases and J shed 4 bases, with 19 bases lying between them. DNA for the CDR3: TGTGCCAGCAGCTTACGTCGGGATTGGCCCTACGCAGATACGCAGTATTTT. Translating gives CASSLRRDWPYADTQYF.

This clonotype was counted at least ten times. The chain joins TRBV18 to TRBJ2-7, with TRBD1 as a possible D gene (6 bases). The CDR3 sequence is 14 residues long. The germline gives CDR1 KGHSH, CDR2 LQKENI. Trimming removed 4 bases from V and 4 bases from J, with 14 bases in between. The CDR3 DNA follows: TGTGCCAGCTCACAAGACCAGGGGTTTTACGAGCAGTACTTC. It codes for CASSQDQGFYEQYF.

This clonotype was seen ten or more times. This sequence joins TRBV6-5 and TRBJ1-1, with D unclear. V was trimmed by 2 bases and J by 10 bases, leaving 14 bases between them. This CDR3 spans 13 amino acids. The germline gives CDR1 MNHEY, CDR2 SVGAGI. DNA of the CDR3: TGTGCCAGCAGTTACACCTCTCCGGTCGGAGCTTTCTTT. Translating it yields CASSYTSPVGAFF.

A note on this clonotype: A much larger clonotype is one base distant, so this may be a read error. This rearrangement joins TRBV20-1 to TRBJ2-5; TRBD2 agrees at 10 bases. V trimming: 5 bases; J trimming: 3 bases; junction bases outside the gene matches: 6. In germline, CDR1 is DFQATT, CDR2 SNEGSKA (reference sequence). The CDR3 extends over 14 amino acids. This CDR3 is CSAFLAGVKETQYF. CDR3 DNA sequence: TGCAGTGCTTTCCTAGCGGGAGTAAAAGAGACCCAGTACTTC.

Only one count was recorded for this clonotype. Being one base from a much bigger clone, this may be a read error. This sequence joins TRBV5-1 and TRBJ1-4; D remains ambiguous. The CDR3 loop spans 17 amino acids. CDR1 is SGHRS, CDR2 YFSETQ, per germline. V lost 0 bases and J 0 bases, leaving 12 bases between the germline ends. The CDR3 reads CASSLERQFTTNEKLFF. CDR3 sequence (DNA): TGCGCCAGCAGCTTGGAGCGACAATTTACAACTAATGAAAAACTGTTTTTT.

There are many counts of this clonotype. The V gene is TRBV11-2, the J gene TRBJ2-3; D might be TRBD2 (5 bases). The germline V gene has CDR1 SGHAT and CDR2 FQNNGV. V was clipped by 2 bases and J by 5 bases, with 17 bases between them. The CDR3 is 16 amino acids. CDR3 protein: CASSLFPREVEDTQYF. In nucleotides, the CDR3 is TGTGCCAGCAGCTTATTCCCCCGGGAAGTGGAAGATACGCAGTATTTT.

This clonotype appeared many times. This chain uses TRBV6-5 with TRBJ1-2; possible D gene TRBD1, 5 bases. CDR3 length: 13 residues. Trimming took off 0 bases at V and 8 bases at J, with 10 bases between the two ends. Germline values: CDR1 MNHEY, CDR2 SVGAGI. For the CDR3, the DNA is TGTGCCAGCAGTTACTCGAACCAGGGAGGCTACACCTTC. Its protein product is CASSYSNQGGYTF.

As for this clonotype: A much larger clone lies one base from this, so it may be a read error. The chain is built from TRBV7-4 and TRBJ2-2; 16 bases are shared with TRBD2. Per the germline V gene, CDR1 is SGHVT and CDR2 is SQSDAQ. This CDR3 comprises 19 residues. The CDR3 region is CTSSPGLAGGRRQSGELFF. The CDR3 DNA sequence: TGTACCAGCAGCCCGGGACTAGCGGGAGGGCGGCGACAATCCGGGGAGCTGTTTTTT.

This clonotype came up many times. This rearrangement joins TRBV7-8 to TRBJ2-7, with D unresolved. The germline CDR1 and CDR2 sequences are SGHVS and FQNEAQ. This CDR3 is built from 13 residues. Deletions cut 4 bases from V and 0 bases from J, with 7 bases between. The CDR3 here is CASSSGSSYEQYF. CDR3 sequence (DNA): TGTGCCAGCAGCTCCGGGTCCTCCTACGAGCAGTACTTC.

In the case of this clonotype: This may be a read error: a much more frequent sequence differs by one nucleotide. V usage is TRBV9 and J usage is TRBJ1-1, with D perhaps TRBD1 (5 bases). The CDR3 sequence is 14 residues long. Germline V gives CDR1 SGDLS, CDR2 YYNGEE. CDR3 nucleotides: TGTGCCGGCAGCCCGGGACGGTGGAACACTGAAGCTTTCTTT. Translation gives CAGSPGRWNTEAFF.

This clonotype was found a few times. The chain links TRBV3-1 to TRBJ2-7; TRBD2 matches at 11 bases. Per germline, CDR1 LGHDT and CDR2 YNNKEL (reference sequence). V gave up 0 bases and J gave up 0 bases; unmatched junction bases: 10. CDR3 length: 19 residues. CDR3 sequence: CASSQDGPSGGRDSYEQYF. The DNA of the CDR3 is TGTGCCAGCAGCCAAGATGGGCCTAGCGGGGGGAGAGACTCCTACGAGCAGTACTTC.

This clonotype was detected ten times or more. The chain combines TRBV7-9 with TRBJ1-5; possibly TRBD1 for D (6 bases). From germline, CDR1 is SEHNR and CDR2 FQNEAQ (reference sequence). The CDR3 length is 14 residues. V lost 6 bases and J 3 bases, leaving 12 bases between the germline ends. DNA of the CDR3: TGTGCCAGCAGTGACGGGGGACACAATCAGCCCCAGCATTTT. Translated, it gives CASSDGGHNQPQHF.

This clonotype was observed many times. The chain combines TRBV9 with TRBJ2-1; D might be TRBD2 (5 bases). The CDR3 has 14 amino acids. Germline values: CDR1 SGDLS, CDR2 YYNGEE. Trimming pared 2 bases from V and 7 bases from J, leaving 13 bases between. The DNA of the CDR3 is TGTGCCAGCAGCGTCCGCCCCCTAGCAAATGAGCAGTTCTTC. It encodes CASSVRPLANEQFF. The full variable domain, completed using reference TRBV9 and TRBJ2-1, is DSGVTQTPKHLITATGQRVTLRCSPRSGDLSVYWYQQSLDQGLQFLIQYYNGEERAKGNILERFSAQQFPDLHSELNLSSLELGDSALYFCASSVRPLANEQFFGPGTRLTVL.

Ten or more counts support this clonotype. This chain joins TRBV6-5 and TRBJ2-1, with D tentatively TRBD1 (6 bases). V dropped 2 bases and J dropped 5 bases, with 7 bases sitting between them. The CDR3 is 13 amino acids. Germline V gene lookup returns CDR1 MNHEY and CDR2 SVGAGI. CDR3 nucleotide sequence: TGTGCCAGCAGTTACCCAGGGGACAATGAGCAGTTCTTC. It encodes CASSYPGDNEQFF.

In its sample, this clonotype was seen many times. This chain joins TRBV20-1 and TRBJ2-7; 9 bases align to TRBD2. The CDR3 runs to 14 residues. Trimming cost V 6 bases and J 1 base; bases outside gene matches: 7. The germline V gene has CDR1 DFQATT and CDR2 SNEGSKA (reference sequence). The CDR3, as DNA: TGCAGTGCGGATCGGACTAGCGATTCCTACGAGCAGTACTTC. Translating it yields CSADRTSDSYEQYF.

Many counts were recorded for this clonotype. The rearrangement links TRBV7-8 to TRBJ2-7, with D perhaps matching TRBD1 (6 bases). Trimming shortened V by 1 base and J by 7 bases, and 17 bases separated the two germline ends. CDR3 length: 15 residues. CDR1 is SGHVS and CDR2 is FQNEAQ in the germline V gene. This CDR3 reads CASSLGTGTPSEQYF. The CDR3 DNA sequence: TGTGCCAGCAGCTTAGGTACCGGGACACCGTCGGAGCAGTACTTC.

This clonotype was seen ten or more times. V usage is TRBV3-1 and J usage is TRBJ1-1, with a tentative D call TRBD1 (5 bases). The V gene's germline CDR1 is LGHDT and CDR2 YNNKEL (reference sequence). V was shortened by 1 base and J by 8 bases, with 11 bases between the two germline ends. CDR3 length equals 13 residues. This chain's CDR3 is CASSQVRGKEAFF. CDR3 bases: TGTGCCAGCAGCCAAGTTCGGGGCAAGGAAGCTTTCTTT.

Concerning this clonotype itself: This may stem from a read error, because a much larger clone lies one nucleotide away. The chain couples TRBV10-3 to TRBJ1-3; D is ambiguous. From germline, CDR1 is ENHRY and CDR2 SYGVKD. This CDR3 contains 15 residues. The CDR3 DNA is TGTGCCATCAAAGAGGGTGCGGACTCTGGAAACACCACATATTTT. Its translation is CAIKEGADSGNTTYF.

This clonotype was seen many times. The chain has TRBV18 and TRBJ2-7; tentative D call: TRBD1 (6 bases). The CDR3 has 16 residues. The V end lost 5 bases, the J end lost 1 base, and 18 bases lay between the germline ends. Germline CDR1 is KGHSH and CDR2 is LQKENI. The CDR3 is CASSSQWTVGSYEQYF. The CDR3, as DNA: TGTGCCAGCTCATCACAGTGGACAGTGGGATCCTACGAGCAGTACTTC. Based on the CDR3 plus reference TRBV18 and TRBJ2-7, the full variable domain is NAGVMQNPRHLVRRRGQEARLRCSPMKGHSHVYWYRQLPEEGLKFMVYLQKENIIDESGMPKERFSAEFPKEGPSILRIQQVVRGDSAAYFCASSSQWTVGSYEQYFGPGTRLTVT.

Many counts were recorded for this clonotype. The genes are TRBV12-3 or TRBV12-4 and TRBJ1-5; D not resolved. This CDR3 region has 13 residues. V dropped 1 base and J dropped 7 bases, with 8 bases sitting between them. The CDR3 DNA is TGTGCCAGCAGTTTAGGGATAGGGCAGCCCCAGCATTTT. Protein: CASSLGIGQPQHF.

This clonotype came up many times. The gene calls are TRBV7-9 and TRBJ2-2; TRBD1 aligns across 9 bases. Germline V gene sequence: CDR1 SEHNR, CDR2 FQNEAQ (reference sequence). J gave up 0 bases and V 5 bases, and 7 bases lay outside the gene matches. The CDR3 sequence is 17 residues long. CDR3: CASSVPGQGSNTGELFF. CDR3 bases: TGTGCCAGCAGCGTTCCGGGACAGGGCTCGAACACCGGGGAGCTGTTTTTT.

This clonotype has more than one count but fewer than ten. For the CDR3, the DNA is TGTGCCAGTAGTAACCGGGACAGGGGAAGGGACACTGAAGCTTTCTTT. The encoded protein is CASSNRDRGRDTEAFF. The J gene is TRBJ1-1, the V gene TRBV19; TRBD1 aligns across 10 bases. CDR3 size: 16 residues. Germline V CDR1 and CDR2: LNHDA, SQIVND (reference sequence). V lost 4 bases to trimming and J lost 3 bases; unmatched junction nucleotides: 8.

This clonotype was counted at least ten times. CDR3 amino acids: CASSLRLDYNEQFF. Written as DNA, the CDR3 is TGTGCCAGCAGCCTACGACTAGACTACAATGAGCAGTTCTTC. The chain employs TRBV7-2 and TRBJ2-1; a weak D match, TRBD2 (6 bases). The CDR3 is made up of 14 amino acids. Trimming pared 5 bases from V and 3 bases from J, leaving 11 bases between. Germline V gene sequence: CDR1 SGHTA, CDR2 FQGNSA.

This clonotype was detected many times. The CDR3 DNA sequence: TGTGCCAGCAGCTATTCGACAGGGGGCTACGAGCAGTACTTC. Translated: CASSYSTGGYEQYF. The V call is TRBV5-6, the J call TRBJ2-7, with 9 bases matching TRBD1. With 3 bases clipped from V and 3 bases from J, the junction kept 4 bases outside the gene matches. The CDR3 is 14 residues long. Germline V gives CDR1 SGHDT, CDR2 YYEEEE.

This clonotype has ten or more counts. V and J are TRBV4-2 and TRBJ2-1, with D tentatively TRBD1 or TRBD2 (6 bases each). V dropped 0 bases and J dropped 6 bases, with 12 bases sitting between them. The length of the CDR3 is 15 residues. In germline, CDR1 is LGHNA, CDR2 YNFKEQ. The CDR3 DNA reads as TGTGCCAGCAGCCAAGATAAGGAGGGGGGCAATGAGCAGTTCTTC. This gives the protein CASSQDKEGGNEQFF.

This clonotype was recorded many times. The chain's CDR3 is CASSWEFSGGTDTQYF. CDR3 in DNA: TGTGCCAGCAGCTGGGAGTTCTCAGGGGGTACAGATACGCAGTATTTT. The chain couples TRBV5-4 to TRBJ2-3, with 7 bases aligning to TRBD1. Germline trimming cut 3 bases from V and 3 bases from J; bases unmatched to any gene: 10. The V gene's germline CDR1 is SGHNT and CDR2 YYREEE (reference sequence). The CDR3 extends over 16 amino acids.